Here is one T cell receptor beta chain with its context. Its cognate antigen is unknown. Trimming cost V 4 bases and J 4 bases, with 10 bases left between them. Germline V lookup: CDR1 ENHRY, CDR2 SYGVKD. CDR3 size: 13 residues. Primers for the PCR totalled 60 Vbeta and 13 Jbeta. The data were produced by immunoSEQ multiplex PCR, yet TCRdb's version contains in-frame clones alone and is incomplete. The sample contains some 200,000 clones, roughly 80% of which appear only once. The sample comes from a study of cytomegalovirus exposure and HLA in healthy donors. Study overall: An early data release held tens of millions of unique TCRs from HLA-typed donors. Study results and caveats: Because they were indistinguishable, some V segments, including TRBV6-2 and TRBV6-3, were excluded. CMV antigen specificity was confirmed in vitro for three CMV-associated chains.

The receptor was isolated from a man aged 50 to 60 in good health and CMV-seronegative. This chain connects TRBV10-3 to TRBJ1-2, with D tentatively TRBD1 (6 bases). Sample: PBMCs. The CDR3 nucleotides are TGTGCCATCAGTGCCACAGGGCCCTATGGCTACACCTTC. It codes for CAISATGPYGYTF.